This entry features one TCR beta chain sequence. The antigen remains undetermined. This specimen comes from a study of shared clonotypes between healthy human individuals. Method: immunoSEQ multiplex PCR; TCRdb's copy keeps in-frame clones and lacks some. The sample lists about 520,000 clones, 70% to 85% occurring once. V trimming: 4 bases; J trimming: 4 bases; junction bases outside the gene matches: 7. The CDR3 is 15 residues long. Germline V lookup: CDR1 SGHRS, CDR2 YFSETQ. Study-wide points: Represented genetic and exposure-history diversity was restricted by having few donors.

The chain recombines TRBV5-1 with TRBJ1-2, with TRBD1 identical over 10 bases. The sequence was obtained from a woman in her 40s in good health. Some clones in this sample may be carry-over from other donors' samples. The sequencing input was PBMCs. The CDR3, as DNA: TGCGCCAGCAGCCTGACAGGGGGCGTTGGCTATGGCTACACCTTC. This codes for CASSLTGGVGYGYTF.